These T cell receptor beta chains were read from a single sample in a study of CD8 T cells in ankylosing spondylitis. A single record per CDR3 protein comes from TCRdb applying MiXCR to the 5' RACE reads. The sample gives around 770,000 distinct CDR3 sequences, 12% of which show up once; approximately 0.5% is in the top ten. The sequenced sample consisted of blood, either unsorted or a sorted T cell fraction (not recorded which). The receptor source for this set is a male donor with ankylosing spondylitis. The CDR3 runs from the conserved cysteine through the conserved F or W. Each record gives: D gene, V gene, J gene, clone size, CDR3 protein, CDR3 DNA. The D gene is left open where the match is weak. Clone size, where shown, is once, few, many, or a class for clones that have expanded.

.,TRBV6-1,TRBJ1-2,few,CASTKGANYGYTF,TGTGCCAGCACCAAGGGAGCTAACTATGGCTACACCTTC
TRBD1,TRBV28,TRBJ2-7,few,CASNRPGQGSYEQYF,TGTGCCAGCAATAGACCGGGACAGGGGTCCTACGAGCAGTACTTC
.,TRBV29-1,TRBJ2-5,few,CSVDKVDGAQYF,TGCAGCGTTGATAAAGTCGACGGGGCCCAGTACTTC
.,TRBV20-1,TRBJ1-4,few,CSARSQSNEKLFF,TGCAGTGCTAGGAGTCAGAGTAATGAAAAACTGTTTTTT
.,TRBV20-1,TRBJ1-1,.,CSARLGKAFF,TGCAGTGCGAGACTTGGTAAAGCTTTCTTT
TRBD2,TRBV20-1,TRBJ2-7,few,CSAESGRTYEQYF,TGCAGTGCTGAAAGCGGGAGAACCTACGAGCAGTACTTC
.,TRBV20-1,TRBJ2-3,.,CSAKAGADTQYF,TGCAGTGCTAAAGCGGGCGCAGATACGCAGTATTTT
.,TRBV15,TRBJ1-6,.,CATSRAVRLNSPLHF,TGTGCCACCAGCAGAGCAGTACGGCTTAATTCACCCCTCCACTTT
.,TRBV5-8,TRBJ1-1,many,CASSFAPNTEAFF,TGTGCCAGCAGCTTTGCTCCGAACACTGAAGCTTTCTTT
.,TRBV5-1,TRBJ2-3,few,CASSRAGDPRTDTQYF,TGCGCCAGCAGTCGTGCAGGGGACCCCCGCACAGATACGCAGTATTTT
.,TRBV6-2/TRBV6-3,TRBJ2-7,.,CASSPVLSYEQYF,TGTGCCAGCAGCCCCGTACTATCCTACGAGCAGTACTTC
.,TRBV5-1,TRBJ1-1,many,CASSLGAGNTEAFF,TGCGCCAGCAGCTTGGGGGCCGGGAACACTGAAGCTTTCTTT
.,TRBV20-1,TRBJ1-2,few,CSAIIGGNYGYTF,TGCAGTGCTATCATAGGGGGGAACTATGGCTACACCTTC
TRBD1,TRBV7-9,TRBJ2-2,once,CASTAGTGNTGELFF,TGTGCCAGCACCGCCGGGACAGGGAACACCGGGGAGCTGTTTTTT